The clone carrying this TCR beta chain was detected many times. Its antigen is unknown. Germline loops: CDR1 LNHDA, CDR2 SQIVND (reference sequence). The CDR3 is 14 residues long. Trimming removed 5 bases from V and 8 bases from J, with 16 bases in between. A 1 in 200,000 to 1 in 1 million T cell depth was the sequencing target. Sequencing was performed with immunoSEQ multiplex PCR; in TCRdb, only in-frame clones are kept and a portion is missing. The repertoire holds about 35,000 clones, with over 45% as singletons. The sample is drawn from a study of cytotoxic CD8 clonotypes in ibrutinib-treated CLL. Across the study: Samples showed on average roughly 250,000 productive templates and about 94,000 productive rearrangements. Whole-study findings and limits: Measured clonality at baseline was greater than in age-matched healthy donors and tracked with circulating CD8+ T-cell counts. Baseline levels were approached again at progression, after clonality had risen at ibrutinib response.

The material sequenced was PBMCs, taken before ibrutinib treatment. The genes are TRBV19 and TRBJ1-5; D possibly corresponds to TRBD1 (6 bases). The source is a human donor with chronic lymphocytic leukemia. The CDR3 nucleotides are TGTGCCAGTAGTGTGACAGGAGGTGGCGAGCCCCAGCATTTT. This translates into CASSVTGGGEPQHF.